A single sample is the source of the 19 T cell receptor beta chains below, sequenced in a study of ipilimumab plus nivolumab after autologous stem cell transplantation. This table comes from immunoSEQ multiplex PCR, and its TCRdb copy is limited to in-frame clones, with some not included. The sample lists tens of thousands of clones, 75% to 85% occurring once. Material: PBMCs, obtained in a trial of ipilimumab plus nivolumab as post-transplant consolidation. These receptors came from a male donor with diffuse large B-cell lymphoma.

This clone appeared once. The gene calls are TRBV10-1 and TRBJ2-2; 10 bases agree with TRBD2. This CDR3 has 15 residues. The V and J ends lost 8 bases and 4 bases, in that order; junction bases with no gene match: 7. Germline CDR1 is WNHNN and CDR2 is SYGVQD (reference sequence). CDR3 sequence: CASSPSGGSTGELFF. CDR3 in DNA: TGCGCCAGCTCTCCTAGCGGGGGTTCCACCGGGGAGCTGTTTTTT.

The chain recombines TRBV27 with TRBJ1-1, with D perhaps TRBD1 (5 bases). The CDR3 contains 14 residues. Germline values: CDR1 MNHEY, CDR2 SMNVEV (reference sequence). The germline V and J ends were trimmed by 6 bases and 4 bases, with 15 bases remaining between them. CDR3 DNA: TGTGCCAGCAGGGATGGGTTCGGGGCCACTGAAGCTTTCTTT. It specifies CASRDGFGATEAFF.

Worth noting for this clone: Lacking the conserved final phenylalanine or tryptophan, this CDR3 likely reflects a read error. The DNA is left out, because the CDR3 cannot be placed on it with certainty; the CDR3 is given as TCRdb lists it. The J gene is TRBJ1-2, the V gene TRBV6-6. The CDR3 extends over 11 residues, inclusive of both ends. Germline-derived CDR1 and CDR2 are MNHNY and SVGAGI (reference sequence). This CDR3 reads CASSSGGQRVY.

The chain's CDR3 is CSAQAWETQYF. CDR3 DNA sequence: TGCAGTGCTCAAGCGTGGGAGACCCAGTACTTC. V and J are TRBV20-1 and TRBJ2-5; D is undetermined. The CDR3 runs to 11 residues. The germline V gene has CDR1 DFQATT and CDR2 SNEGSKA (reference sequence). Trimming cost V 5 bases and J 5 bases, with 9 bases left between them.

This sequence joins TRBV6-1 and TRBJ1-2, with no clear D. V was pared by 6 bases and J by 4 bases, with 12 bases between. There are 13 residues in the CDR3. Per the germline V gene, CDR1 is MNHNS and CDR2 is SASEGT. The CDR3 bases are TGTGCCAGCAGAACAACAACTTTCTATGGCTACACCTTC. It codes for CASRTTTFYGYTF.

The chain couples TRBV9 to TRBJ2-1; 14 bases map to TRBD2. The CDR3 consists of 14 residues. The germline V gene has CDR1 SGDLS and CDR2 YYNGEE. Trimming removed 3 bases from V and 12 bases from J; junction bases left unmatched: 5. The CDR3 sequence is CASSETSGGAVQFF. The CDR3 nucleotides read TGTGCCAGCAGCGAGACTAGCGGGGGGGCTGTGCAGTTCTTC. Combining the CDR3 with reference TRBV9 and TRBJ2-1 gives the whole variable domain DSGVTQTPKHLITATGQRVTLRCSPRSGDLSVYWYQQSLDQGLQFLIQYYNGEERAKGNILERFSAQQFPDLHSELNLSSLELGDSALYFCASSETSGGAVQFFGPGTRLTVL.

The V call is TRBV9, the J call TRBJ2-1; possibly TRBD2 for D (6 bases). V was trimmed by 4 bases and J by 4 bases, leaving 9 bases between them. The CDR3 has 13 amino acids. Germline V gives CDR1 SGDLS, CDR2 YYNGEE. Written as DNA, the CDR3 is TGTGCCAGCAGCCCTGGGGGGTACAATGAGCAGTTCTTC. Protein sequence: CASSPGGYNEQFF.

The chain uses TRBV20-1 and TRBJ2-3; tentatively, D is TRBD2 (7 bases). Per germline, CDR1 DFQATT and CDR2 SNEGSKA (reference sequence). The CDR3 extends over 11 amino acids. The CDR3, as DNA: TGCAGCCCGGGGGGCTCGAATACGCAGTATTTT. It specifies CSPGGSNTQYF.

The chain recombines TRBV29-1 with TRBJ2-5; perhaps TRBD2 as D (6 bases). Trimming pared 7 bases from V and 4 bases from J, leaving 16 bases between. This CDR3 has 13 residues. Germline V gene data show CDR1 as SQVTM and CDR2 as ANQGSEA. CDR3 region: CSALTQGGETQYF. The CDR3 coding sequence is TGCAGCGCCCTGACCCAGGGAGGAGAGACCCAGTACTTC.

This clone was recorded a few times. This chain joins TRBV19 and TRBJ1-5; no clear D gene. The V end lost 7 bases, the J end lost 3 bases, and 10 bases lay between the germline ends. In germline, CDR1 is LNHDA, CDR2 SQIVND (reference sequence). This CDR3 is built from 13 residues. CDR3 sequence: CASTQQLNQPQHF. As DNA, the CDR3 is TGTGCCAGTACCCAACAGCTCAATCAGCCCCAGCATTTT.

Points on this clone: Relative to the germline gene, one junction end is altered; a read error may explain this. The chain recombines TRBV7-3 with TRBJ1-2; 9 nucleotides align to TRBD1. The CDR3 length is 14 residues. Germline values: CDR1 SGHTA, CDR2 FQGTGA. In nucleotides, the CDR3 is TGTGTCAGCAGCTTAGACAGGGGGAACTATGGCTACACCTTC. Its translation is CVSSLDRGNYGYTF.

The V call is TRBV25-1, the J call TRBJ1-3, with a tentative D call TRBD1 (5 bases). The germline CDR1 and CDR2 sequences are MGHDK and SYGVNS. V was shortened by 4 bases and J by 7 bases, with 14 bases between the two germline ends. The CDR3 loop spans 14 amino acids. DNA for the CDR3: TGTGCCAGCAGTGGAATAGGGGTCGGGAACACCATATATTTT. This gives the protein CASSGIGVGNTIYF.

The CDR3 region has the DNA TGTGCCAGCAGCTTGAGGGGGGGCACAGATACGCAGTATTTT. This sequence encodes CASSLRGGTDTQYF. The chain uses TRBV5-6 and TRBJ2-3; D is possibly TRBD1 or TRBD2 (6 bases each). This CDR3 is built from 14 residues. CDR1 is SGHDT and CDR2 is YYEEEE in the germline V gene. Trimming took off 1 base at V and 1 base at J, with 7 bases between the two ends. The entire variable domain, with the rest obtained from reference TRBV5-6 and TRBJ2-3, is as follows: DAGVTQSPTHLIKTRGQQVTLRCSPKSGHDTVSWYQQALGQGPQFIFQYYEEEERQRGNFPDRFSGHQFPNYSSELNVNALLLGDSALYLCASSLRGGTDTQYFGPGTRLTVL.

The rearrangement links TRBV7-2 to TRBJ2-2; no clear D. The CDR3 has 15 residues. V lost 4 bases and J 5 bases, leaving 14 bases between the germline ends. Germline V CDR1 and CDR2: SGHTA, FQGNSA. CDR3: CASSSLGSWTGELFF. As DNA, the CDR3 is TGTGCCAGCAGCTCGCTGGGGTCGTGGACCGGGGAGCTGTTTTTT. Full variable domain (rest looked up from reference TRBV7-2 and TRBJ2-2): GAGVSQSPSNKVTEKGKDVELRCDPISGHTALYWYRQSLGQGLEFLIYFQGNSAPDKSGLPSDRFSAERTGGSVSTLTIQRTQQEDSAVYLCASSSLGSWTGELFFGEGSRLTVL.

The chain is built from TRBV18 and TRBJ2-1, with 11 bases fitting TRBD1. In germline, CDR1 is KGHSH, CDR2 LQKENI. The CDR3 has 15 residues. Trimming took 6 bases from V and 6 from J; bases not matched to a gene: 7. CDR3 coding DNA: TGTGCCAGCTCTCCGACTGGGACAGGGGGCAATGAGCAGTTCTTC. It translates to CASSPTGTGGNEQFF.

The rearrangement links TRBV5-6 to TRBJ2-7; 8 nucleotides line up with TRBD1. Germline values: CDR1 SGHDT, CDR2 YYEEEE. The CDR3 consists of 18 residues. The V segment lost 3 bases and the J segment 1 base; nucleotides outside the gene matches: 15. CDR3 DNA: TGTGCCAGCAGCTCCACCACCTGGAACAGGGGGAGGTCCTACGAGCAGTACTTC. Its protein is CASSSTTWNRGRSYEQYF.

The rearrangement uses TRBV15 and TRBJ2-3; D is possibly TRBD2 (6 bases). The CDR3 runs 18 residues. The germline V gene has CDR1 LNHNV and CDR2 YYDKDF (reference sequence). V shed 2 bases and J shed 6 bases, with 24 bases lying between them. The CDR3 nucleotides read TGTGCCACCAGCAGAACTTTAGTTGGTAGCGGCATAGGCGATACGCAGTATTTT. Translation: CATSRTLVGSGIGDTQYF.

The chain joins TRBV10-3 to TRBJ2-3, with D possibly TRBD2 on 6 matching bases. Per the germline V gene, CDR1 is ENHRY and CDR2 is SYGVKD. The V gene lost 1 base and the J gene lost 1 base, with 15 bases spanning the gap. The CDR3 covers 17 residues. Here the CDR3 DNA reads TGTGCCATCAGTGAGTTCCCGGCCGGGGGAGGCACAGATACGCAGTATTTT. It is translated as CAISEFPAGGGTDTQYF.

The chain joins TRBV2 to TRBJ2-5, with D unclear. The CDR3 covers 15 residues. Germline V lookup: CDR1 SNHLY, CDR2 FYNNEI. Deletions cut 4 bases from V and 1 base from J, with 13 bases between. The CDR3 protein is CASSAPGRAQETQYF. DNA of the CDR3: TGTGCCAGCAGTGCTCCGGGCAGAGCCCAAGAGACCCAGTACTTC.